Presented here are 29 T cell receptor beta chains from one specimen sequenced in a study of T cell repertoires in cytomegalovirus infection. TCRdb re-derived calls from the reads in MiXCR, one entry per CDR3 protein. This table has fewer than 850,000 distinct CDR3 sequences, just under 30% appearing once. No antigens are known for them. The sample here was cultured CD8+ T cells from PBMCs, taken from culture after CMV antigen stimulation. These receptors were collected from a human donor in good health (CMV status not recorded). Some clones in this sample may be carry-over from other donors' samples.

This clonotype was seen a few times. The rearrangement joins TRBV4-1 to TRBJ1-1; D is unclear. The V and J ends lost 3 bases and 2 bases respectively, with 10 bases between them. CDR1 is MGHRA, CDR2 YSYEKL, per germline. This CDR3 is 14 amino acids long. The CDR3 region is CASSHPTYNTEAFF. DNA of the CDR3: TGCGCCAGCAGCCATCCCACTTATAACACTGAAGCTTTCTTT.

V and J are TRBV6-5 and TRBJ2-5; tentatively, D is TRBD2 (5 bases). The CDR3 consists of 17 residues. The V end was cut by 4 bases, the J end by 3 bases, with 21 bases between. Germline V gene sequence: CDR1 MNHEY, CDR2 SVGAGI. The CDR3 nucleotides are TGTGCCAGCAGTTTACGGCCCAATCTCGGGGTGGAAGAGACCCAGTACTTC. This encodes CASSLRPNLGVEETQYF.

The V and J genes are TRBV5-4 and TRBJ1-1, with 10 bases lining up with TRBD1. The CDR3 runs 15 residues. Germline values: CDR1 SGHNT, CDR2 YYREEE (reference sequence). Trimming removed 4 bases from V and 5 bases from J; junction bases left unmatched: 8. CDR3 coding DNA: TGTGCCAGCAGCCTCCCGGGACAGGGGCGGACTGAAGCTTTCTTT. Translation gives CASSLPGQGRTEAFF.

This clonotype was observed a handful of times. The V call is TRBV28, the J call TRBJ2-5, with 8 bases identical to TRBD2. Trimming removed 2 bases from V and 4 bases from J; junction bases left unmatched: 6. CDR3 size: 15 residues. Germline CDR1 and CDR2: MDHEN and SYDVKM. The CDR3 sequence: CASSLTPGLGETQYF. DNA of the CDR3: TGTGCCAGCAGTTTAACCCCGGGACTAGGAGAGACCCAGTACTTC.

The chain is built from TRBV7-9 and TRBJ1-2, with D possibly matching TRBD1 (5 bases). The CDR3 spans 17 residues. Germline V gene data show CDR1 as SEHNR and CDR2 as FQNEAQ (reference sequence). V lost 2 bases, J lost 6 bases, and 22 bases lay in between. The CDR3 reads CASSLNQGGRWGNGYTF. CDR3 coding DNA: TGTGCCAGCAGCTTAAACCAGGGTGGAAGGTGGGGGAATGGCTACACCTTC.

This clonotype was detected a few times. The chain links TRBV6-1 to TRBJ2-7; D may be TRBD1 (5 bases). Germline assignment: CDR1 MNHNS and CDR2 SASEGT. The CDR3 length is 13 residues. Trimming cost V 7 bases and J 0 bases, with 10 bases left between them. In nucleotides, the CDR3 is TGTGCCAGCAAACTGGACAACTCCTACGAGCAGTACTTC. It codes for CASKLDNSYEQYF.

The chain uses TRBV29-1 and TRBJ2-6, with no clear D. The CDR3 spans 16 residues. The germline V gene has CDR1 SQVTM and CDR2 ANQGSEA. The V end lost 1 base, the J end lost 4 bases, and 14 bases lay between the germline ends. CDR3: CSVEARGPAGANVLTF. The DNA of the CDR3 is TGCAGCGTTGAAGCTCGCGGACCGGCGGGGGCCAACGTCCTGACTTTC.

The chain recombines TRBV27 with TRBJ2-3; D unclear. Looked up from germline, CDR1 is MNHEY and CDR2 is SMNVEV (reference sequence). V lost 11 bases and J 6 bases, leaving 3 bases between the germline ends. The CDR3 consists of 8 residues. The CDR3 DNA reads TGTGCCCTTGATACGCAGTATTTT. Its translation: CALDTQYF.

This sequence joins TRBV6-1 and TRBJ2-7; the D call may be TRBD1 or TRBD2 (5 bases each). V was cut by 5 bases and J by 5 bases, with 13 bases left in between. Per germline, CDR1 MNHNS and CDR2 SASEGT. The CDR3 totals 13 residues. The CDR3 reads CASSRGLTHEQYF. The CDR3 nucleotides are TGTGCCAGCAGTCGGGGCCTGACCCACGAGCAGTACTTC.

V gene TRBV24-1 combines with J gene TRBJ2-2; a weak D match, TRBD2 (5 bases). Germline V CDR1 and CDR2: KGHDR, SFDVKD. This CDR3 spans 18 amino acids. V gave up 2 bases and J gave up 3 bases, with 18 bases separating them. The CDR3 protein is CATSDSPTRGRDTGELFF. The DNA for the CDR3 is TGTGCCACCAGTGATTCCCCAACACGGGGAAGAGACACCGGGGAGCTGTTTTTT.

V is TRBV7-4 and J is TRBJ1-6, with a weak D call TRBD1 (6 bases). CDR1 is SGHVT, CDR2 SQSDAQ, per germline. The CDR3 is made up of 13 amino acids. Trimming took 4 bases from V and 8 from J, leaving 9 bases between them. Here the CDR3 DNA reads TGTGCCAGCAGCTCGGGGGCCGATTCACCCCTCCACTTT. Protein sequence: CASSSGADSPLHF. The complete variable domain, with remaining parts taken from reference TRBV7-4 and TRBJ1-6, reads GAGVSQSPRYKVAKRGRDVALRCDSISGHVTLYWYRQTLGQGSEVLTYSQSDAQRDKSGRPSGRFSAERPERSVSTLKIQRTEQGDSAVYLCASSSGADSPLHFGNGTRLTVT.

This clonotype was detected many times. The chain recombines TRBV7-2 with TRBJ2-7, with 8 bases lining up with TRBD2. The V and J ends lost 4 bases and 2 bases, in that order; junction bases with no gene match: 7. CDR3 length: 15 amino acids. The V gene's germline CDR1 is SGHTA and CDR2 FQGNSA. The DNA of the CDR3 is TGTGCCAGCAGCTCCCATCCGGGACTAGCCTACGAGCAGTACGTC. This translates into CASSSHPGLAYEQYV.

J is TRBJ2-1 and V is TRBV27; D is uncertain. This CDR3 is 13 amino acids long. Trimming took off 7 bases at V and 0 bases at J, with 7 bases between the two ends. Germline CDR1 MNHEY, CDR2 SMNVEV (reference sequence). The CDR3 here is CASTSLSYNEQFF. The CDR3 coding sequence is TGTGCCAGCACCTCCCTCTCCTACAATGAGCAGTTCTTC.

This clonotype came up a few times. This chain connects TRBV7-9 to TRBJ1-5, with TRBD1 as a possible D gene (6 bases). Germline values: CDR1 SEHNR, CDR2 FQNEAQ (reference sequence). The CDR3 has 18 residues. The V and J ends lost 1 base and 11 bases respectively, with 27 bases between them. The CDR3 DNA is TGTGCCAGCAGCTTAGTAAAGGGGGACCCTGGTTATAGATCGGCCCAGCATTTT. Amino acids: CASSLVKGDPGYRSAQHF.

For this clonotype: The germline gene is not matched at one end of the junction; a read error may be the cause. J is TRBJ2-2 and V is TRBV7-8; maybe TRBD2 (6 bases). Looked up from germline, CDR1 is SGHVS and CDR2 is FQNEAQ. CDR3 size: 15 residues. CDR3 sequence (DNA): TGTGCCAGCAGCCGGGACTCAACACCCACCGGGGAGCTGTTATTT. This gives the protein CASSRDSTPTGELLF.

The sample holds a few counts of this clonotype. This rearrangement joins TRBV12-3 or TRBV12-4 to TRBJ1-4; D not certain. Trimming stripped 5 bases from V and 1 base from J, with 8 bases between. This CDR3 spans 14 amino acids. The CDR3 region is CASSTKRTNEKLFF. The CDR3 bases are TGTGCCAGCAGTACAAAGAGAACTAATGAAAAACTGTTTTTT.

The sample holds a few counts of this clonotype. This chain joins TRBV10-3 and TRBJ1-2, with no clear D. CDR1 is ENHRY and CDR2 is SYGVKD in the germline V gene. CDR3 size: 11 residues. V was clipped by 7 bases and J by 7 bases, with 10 bases between them. The CDR3 DNA is TGTGCCATCAACTCGGGGTCTGGCTACACCTTC. Protein: CAINSGSGYTF.

This clonotype was detected a few times. The chain combines TRBV27 with TRBJ2-2, with TRBD1 matching over 10 bases. Losses at the gene ends were 2 bases for V and 5 bases for J; bases not matched to a gene: 5. The CDR3 totals 16 residues. Germline V gene lookup returns CDR1 MNHEY and CDR2 SMNVEV (reference sequence). The CDR3 here is CASSLGTGVGTGELFF. CDR3 nucleotides: TGTGCCAGCAGTTTAGGGACAGGGGTCGGGACCGGGGAGCTGTTTTTT.

Many counts were recorded for this clonotype. The chain joins TRBV12-3 or TRBV12-4 to TRBJ2-2; D uncertain. V lost 3 bases and J 6 bases, leaving 5 bases between the germline ends. The CDR3 runs 12 residues. CDR3 region: CASSFNPGELFF. CDR3 bases: TGTGCCAGCAGTTTTAATCCCGGGGAGCTGTTTTTT.

This clonotype has just a few counts. The chain employs TRBV12-3 or TRBV12-4 and TRBJ2-2; 8 nucleotides agree with TRBD2. The CDR3 runs to 16 residues. V lost 4 bases and J lost 4; bases outside the gene matches: 8. Here the CDR3 reads CASSSDGGALTGELFF. The CDR3, as DNA: TGTGCCAGCAGTTCTGACGGGGGGGCTCTCACCGGGGAGCTGTTTTTT.

The rearrangement links TRBV6-2 or TRBV6-3 to TRBJ1-5, with D perhaps matching TRBD1 (5 bases). The V end was cut by 5 bases, the J end by 5 bases, with 22 bases between. The length of the CDR3 is 17 residues. Germline assignment: CDR1 MNHEY and CDR2 SVGEGT. Written as DNA, the CDR3 is TGTGCCAGCAGTATCGACGTAACAGGTACCGGGTATCAGCCCCAGCATTTT. As protein: CASSIDVTGTGYQPQHF.

This clonotype was counted only a few times. The chain combines TRBV7-9 with TRBJ2-2, with D perhaps matching TRBD2 (6 bases). Trimming shortened V by 6 bases and J by 6 bases, and 26 bases separated the two germline ends. Germline V gene lookup returns CDR1 SEHNR and CDR2 FQNEAQ (reference sequence). This CDR3 has 18 residues. The CDR3 sequence: CASSSPSGSSPNPGELFF. The CDR3 DNA follows: TGTGCCAGCAGTTCCCCGAGCGGGTCCTCTCCCAATCCCGGGGAGCTGTTTTTT. Variable domain in full (rest from reference TRBV7-9 and TRBJ2-2): DTGVSQNPRHKITKRGQNVTFRCDPISEHNRLYWYRQTLGQGPEFLTYFQNEAQLEKSRLLSDRFSAERPKGSFSTLEIQRTEQGDSAMYLCASSSPSGSSPNPGELFFGEGSRLTVL.

This clonotype has only a few counts. V usage is TRBV5-5 and J usage is TRBJ2-1; 7 nucleotides line up with TRBD1. In germline, CDR1 is SGHKS, CDR2 YYEKEE (reference sequence). V gave up 2 bases and J gave up 7 bases; unmatched junction bases: 6. This CDR3 has 14 residues. The CDR3 is CASSLDRVSNEQFF. The CDR3 nucleotides read TGTGCCAGCAGCTTAGACAGGGTGTCAAATGAGCAGTTCTTC.

The chain carries TRBV23-1 and TRBJ1-1; 9 nucleotides align to TRBD1. Being an ORF, TRBV23-1 has a function that is uncertain. The CDR3 loop spans 15 amino acids. With V trimmed by 2 bases and J by 5 bases, 6 bases remained unmatched. Written as DNA, the CDR3 is TGCGCCAGCAGTCAAATCGGGACAGGGTTTACTGAAGCTTTCTTT. Its translation: CASSQIGTGFTEAFF.

This clonotype came up a few times. The V gene is TRBV6-1, the J gene TRBJ1-1; the D is unclear. V was trimmed by 5 bases and J by 1 base, leaving 11 bases between them. The CDR3 contains 14 residues. Germline V lookup: CDR1 MNHNS, CDR2 SASEGT. DNA for the CDR3: TGTGCCAGCAGTCTGACCCCCTGGAACACTGAAGCTTTCTTT. As protein: CASSLTPWNTEAFF.

This clonotype was observed at least ten times. The V and J genes are TRBV7-8 and TRBJ2-1, with 16 bases fitting TRBD2. Germline trimming cut 5 bases from V and 8 bases from J; bases unmatched to any gene: 6. Germline V CDR1 and CDR2: SGHVS, FQNEAQ. The CDR3 spans 16 residues. Written as DNA, the CDR3 is TGTGCCAGCAGCCTGGGACTAGCGGGGGGGGCCGATGAGCAGTTCTTC. Translating it yields CASSLGLAGGADEQFF.

The rearrangement links TRBV7-9 to TRBJ1-1; tentative D call: TRBD1 (6 bases). CDR3 length equals 15 residues. Germline values: CDR1 SEHNR, CDR2 FQNEAQ (reference sequence). The V gene lost 3 bases and the J gene lost 4 bases, with 15 bases spanning the gap. CDR3 DNA: TGTGCCAGCAGCTTTAAGGGGGGGGTGGGCACTGAAGCTTTCTTT. It yields the protein CASSFKGGVGTEAFF. Filled out from reference TRBV7-9 and TRBJ1-1, the complete variable domain reads DTGVSQNPRHKITKRGQNVTFRCDPISEHNRLYWYRQTLGQGPEFLTYFQNEAQLEKSRLLSDRFSAERPKGSFSTLEIQRTEQGDSAMYLCASSFKGGVGTEAFFGQGTRLTVV.

This sequence joins TRBV20-1 and TRBJ1-4; 7 bases align to TRBD1. CDR1 is DFQATT, CDR2 SNEGSKA, per germline (reference sequence). Losses at the gene ends were 5 bases for V and 7 bases for J; bases not matched to a gene: 13. The CDR3 has 15 residues. This chain's CDR3 is CSAVDQGVNGEKLFF. The CDR3 nucleotides are TGCAGTGCTGTTGATCAGGGGGTAAACGGTGAAAAACTGTTTTTT.

This clonotype has more than one count but fewer than ten. The chain recombines TRBV15 with TRBJ1-3; D is uncertain. The CDR3 consists of 14 residues. V lost 5 bases and J 0 bases, leaving 8 bases between the germline ends. The germline gives CDR1 LNHNV, CDR2 YYDKDF (reference sequence). CDR3: CATSSRASGNTIYF. DNA of the CDR3: TGTGCCACCAGCTCCCGGGCCTCTGGAAACACCATATATTTT.